Presented here are 27 T cell receptor beta chains from one specimen sequenced in a study of T cell responses to AZD1222 COVID-19 vaccine. Using immunoSEQ multiplex PCR, the repertoire was profiled, and TCRdb retains in-frame clones only, with some absent. The sample gives 200,000 or so clones, about 90% of which show up once; approximately 8% is in the top ten. Sample: peripheral blood, taken on day 0 of AZD1222 vaccination. The receptors come from an adult in good health.

The chain recombines TRBV4-1 with TRBJ2-7; 7 positions match TRBD1. Germline CDR1 MGHRA, CDR2 YSYEKL. This CDR3 contains 17 residues. Trimming cost V 0 bases and J 3 bases; bases outside gene matches: 11. CDR3 region: CASSQERDRGVRYEQYF. The CDR3, as DNA: TGCGCCAGCAGCCAAGAAAGGGACAGAGGGGTACGCTACGAGCAGTACTTC.

V and J are TRBV28 and TRBJ1-2; D call uncertain. V dropped 5 bases and J dropped 8 bases, with 12 bases sitting between them. The CDR3 runs 12 residues. The germline V gene encodes CDR1 MDHEN and CDR2 SYDVKM. The CDR3 DNA reads as TGTGCCAGCAGTGACAACTCCAGGGGCTACACCTTC. Translated, it gives CASSDNSRGYTF.

This clone was counted once. V and J are TRBV9 and TRBJ2-3; possible D gene TRBD2, 6 bases. Trimming took off 0 bases at V and 1 base at J, with 9 bases between the two ends. The CDR3 spans 15 residues. Germline CDR1 reads SGDLS; CDR2 reads YYNGEE. The CDR3 bases are TGTGCCAGCAGCGTAGGGAGGGTGGGCACAGATACGCAGTATTTT. This gives the protein CASSVGRVGTDTQYF.

The J gene is TRBJ1-4, the V gene TRBV7-9; 8 bases fit TRBD1. The CDR3 runs to 14 residues. V was clipped by 0 bases and J by 8 bases; unmatched bases: 2. Looked up from germline, CDR1 is SEHNR and CDR2 is FQNEAQ (reference sequence). The CDR3 sequence is CASSLARGREKLFF. DNA of the CDR3: TGTGCCAGCAGCTTAGCCAGGGGGCGAGAAAAACTGTTTTTT.

This clone came up a few times. V usage is TRBV10-3 and J usage is TRBJ1-3; no reliable D call. The V end lost 0 bases, the J end lost 3 bases, and 15 bases lay between the germline ends. Germline V gene data show CDR1 as ENHRY and CDR2 as SYGVKD. The CDR3 is 17 residues long. The CDR3 DNA sequence: TGTGCCATCAGTGAGTCGAAGGTCGACAAGATTGGAAACACCATATATTTT. Amino acids: CAISESKVDKIGNTIYF.

This rearrangement joins TRBV5-5 to TRBJ1-2; unclear D gene. The germline gives CDR1 SGHKS, CDR2 YYEKEE (reference sequence). The CDR3 is made up of 16 amino acids. Between the trimmed V and J ends, which lost 4 bases and 0 bases, there was a span of 16 bases. In DNA, the CDR3 is TGTGCCAGCAGCCGACCCCTCCAGCCGGCTAACTATGGCTACACCTTC. Translation gives CASSRPLQPANYGYTF.

In its sample, this clone was seen once. The gene calls are TRBV7-3 and TRBJ2-7; D is uncertain. Germline V lookup: CDR1 SGHTA, CDR2 FQGTGA. The CDR3 is 11 amino acids. V lost 9 bases and J 5 bases, leaving 11 bases between the germline ends. CDR3 coding DNA: TGTGCCAGGACACCTGCCCACGAGCAGTACTTC. This codes for CARTPAHEQYF.

As concerns this clone: The sample has other DNA sequences that encode this CDR3 too. The rearrangement links TRBV5-1 to TRBJ2-2; D unresolved. Trimming took off 0 bases at V and 2 bases at J, with 5 bases between the two ends. The CDR3 spans 14 residues. CDR1 is SGHRS and CDR2 is YFSETQ in the germline V gene. The CDR3 DNA is TGCGCCAGCAGCTTGGAAGGAAACACCGGGGAGCTGTTTTTT. This sequence encodes CASSLEGNTGELFF.

V is TRBV7-2 and J is TRBJ2-5; 9 bases agree with TRBD1. In germline, CDR1 is SGHTA, CDR2 FQGNSA. V lost 5 bases and J lost 4; bases outside the gene matches: 8. The CDR3 runs 15 residues. The chain's CDR3 is CASSPGDRVVETQYF. The CDR3 coding sequence is TGTGCCAGCAGCCCCGGGGACAGGGTAGTAGAGACCCAGTACTTC.

This clone was detected only once. The chain joins TRBV6-1 to TRBJ2-7; unclear D gene. Trimming took 2 bases from V and 6 from J, leaving 14 bases between them. The CDR3 is 14 amino acids. Per germline, CDR1 MNHNS and CDR2 SASEGT. The CDR3, as DNA: TGTGCCAGCAGTGAAACTCGCCTATCCGCCGAGCAGTACTTC. The encoded protein is CASSETRLSAEQYF.

The gene calls are TRBV27 and TRBJ1-6; D is uncertain. The CDR3 sequence is 12 residues long. The germline V and J ends were trimmed by 2 bases and 16 bases, with 12 bases remaining between them. CDR1 is MNHEY and CDR2 is SMNVEV in the germline V gene (reference sequence). CDR3 region: CASSLGRGTLHF. DNA of the CDR3: TGTGCCAGCAGTTTAGGGCGGGGAACTCTCCACTTT.

This chain uses TRBV28 with TRBJ1-3, with 8 positions matching TRBD1. Germline V CDR1 and CDR2: MDHEN, SYDVKM. V shed 6 bases, J shed 4 bases, and the junction held 8 bases outside the gene matches. The CDR3 is 15 amino acids. The CDR3 here is CASRRQGAWGNTIYF. Written as DNA, the CDR3 is TGTGCCAGCAGACGTCAGGGGGCTTGGGGAAACACCATATATTTT.

V is TRBV19 and J is TRBJ1-2; a possible D gene is TRBD1 (5 bases). This CDR3 is built from 15 residues. V was shortened by 7 bases and J by 7 bases, with 22 bases between the two germline ends. Germline V gene data show CDR1 as LNHDA and CDR2 as SQIVND (reference sequence). The CDR3 here is CASTGPFGQGGGYTF. CDR3 nucleotides: TGTGCCAGTACGGGCCCCTTCGGACAAGGTGGTGGCTACACCTTC. The full variable domain, in which reference TRBV19 and TRBJ1-2 provide the parts outside the CDR3, is DGGITQSPKYLFRKEGQNVTLSCEQNLNHDAMYWYRQDPGQGLRLIYYSQIVNDFQKGDIAEGYSVSREKKESFPLTVTSAQKNPTAFYLCASTGPFGQGGGYTFGSGTRLTVV.

This clone has just one count. CDR3 residues: CSVLQGTYGYTF. CDR3 sequence (DNA): TGCAGCGTCTTACAGGGCACCTATGGCTACACCTTC. The V gene is TRBV29-1, the J gene TRBJ1-2; possibly TRBD1 for D (6 bases). Trimming shortened V by 6 bases and J by 4 bases, and 12 bases separated the two germline ends. CDR1 is SQVTM and CDR2 is ANQGSEA in the germline V gene. The CDR3 runs to 12 residues.

The chain couples TRBV19 to TRBJ1-3; no reliable D call. CDR1 is LNHDA and CDR2 is SQIVND in the germline V gene (reference sequence). The CDR3 sequence is 17 residues long. Trimming took off 6 bases at V and 0 bases at J, with 18 bases between the two ends. CDR3 nucleotides: TGTGCCAGTAGCAACCTACGCGGTTCAAACTCTGGAAACACCATATATTTT. Amino acid sequence: CASSNLRGSNSGNTIYF.

V usage is TRBV6-1 and J usage is TRBJ2-7; no clear D. Trimming left V 4 bases short and J 5 bases short, with 9 bases between. This CDR3 region has 12 residues. CDR1 MNHNS and CDR2 SASEGT come from the germline V gene. CDR3: CASSAGLDEQYF. The DNA of the CDR3 is TGTGCCAGCAGTGCCGGTCTTGACGAGCAGTACTTC.

This clone appeared a few times. The CDR3 DNA follows: TGTGCCAGCAGGAGCAGGTCAGGAGATTCACCCCTCCACTTT. Protein sequence: CASRSRSGDSPLHF. V and J are TRBV6-5 and TRBJ1-6; D unresolved. In germline, CDR1 is MNHEY, CDR2 SVGAGI. The CDR3 is 14 amino acids. Trimming left V 6 bases short and J 8 bases short, with 14 bases between.

CDR3 residues: CATSTTPHEQYF. DNA for the CDR3: TGTGCCACCTCGACTACCCCCCACGAGCAGTACTTC. The rearrangement links TRBV19 to TRBJ2-7; D possibly corresponds to TRBD2 (5 bases). Trimming cost V 10 bases and J 5 bases, with 15 bases left between them. The CDR3 loop spans 12 amino acids. Germline CDR1 and CDR2: LNHDA and SQIVND (reference sequence). The full variable domain, in which reference TRBV19 and TRBJ2-7 provide the parts outside the CDR3, is DGGITQSPKYLFRKEGQNVTLSCEQNLNHDAMYWYRQDPGQGLRLIYYSQIVNDFQKGDIAEGYSVSREKKESFPLTVTSAQKNPTAFYLCATSTTPHEQYFGPGTRLTVT.

The chain uses TRBV3-1 (or the pseudogene TRBV3-2) and TRBJ1-2; D remains ambiguous. V was shortened by 5 bases and J by 5 bases, with 33 bases between the two germline ends. CDR3 length equals 20 residues. The V gene's germline CDR1 is LGHDT and CDR2 YNNKEL (reference sequence). The chain's CDR3 is CASSGLQDGVEKGRRYGYTF. CDR3 sequence (DNA): TGTGCCAGCAGCGGACTTCAGGACGGGGTGGAAAAAGGGAGGAGGTATGGCTACACCTTC.

Written as DNA, the CDR3 is TGTGCCAGCAGCCGTCAGGGTGAGACCCAGTACTTC. Encoded protein: CASSRQGETQYF. The chain links TRBV3-1 (or the pseudogene TRBV3-2) to TRBJ2-5, with D maybe TRBD1 (5 bases). CDR3 length: 12 amino acids. Germline V lookup: CDR1 LGHDT, CDR2 YNNKEL (reference sequence). The ends were cut back, 4 bases at V and 5 bases at J, with 8 bases in the middle.

The chain joins TRBV5-4 to TRBJ2-5; 7 positions agree with TRBD1. Germline assignment: CDR1 SGHNT and CDR2 YYREEE (reference sequence). This CDR3 has 15 amino acids. J lost 1 base, V lost 3 bases, and 6 bases had no gene match. The CDR3 is CASSSSGTAQETQYF. The DNA of the CDR3 is TGTGCCAGCAGCTCATCGGGGACAGCCCAAGAGACCCAGTACTTC.

The rearrangement links TRBV3-1 (or the pseudogene TRBV3-2) to TRBJ2-7, with 7 positions matching TRBD1. Germline V gives CDR1 LGHDT, CDR2 YNNKEL (reference sequence). Trimming at V came to 5 bases and at J to 4 bases, leaving 8 bases not matched to a gene. There are 14 residues in the CDR3. The CDR3 protein is CASSSTRGSYEQYF. The CDR3 DNA reads TGTGCCAGCAGCTCCACCAGGGGGTCGTACGAGCAGTACTTC.

V usage is TRBV9 and J usage is TRBJ2-7, with D perhaps matching TRBD1 or TRBD2 (6 bases each). This CDR3 has 16 residues. Germline V gene data show CDR1 as SGDLS and CDR2 as YYNGEE. The ends were cut back, 0 bases at V and 4 bases at J, with 17 bases in the middle. CDR3 residues: CASSVGGGTFFYEQYF. The CDR3 coding sequence is TGTGCCAGCAGCGTAGGAGGAGGGACATTTTTTTACGAGCAGTACTTC.

V and J are TRBV5-1 and TRBJ2-1; TRBD2 aligns across 13 bases. Germline CDR1 is SGHRS and CDR2 is YFSETQ. The CDR3 spans 15 residues. The V gene end was trimmed by 3 bases and the J gene end by 10 bases; junction bases not matched to a gene: 7. CDR3 DNA sequence: TGCGCCAGCAGCTCCTGGACTAGCGGGGGTGGGGAGCAGTTCTTC. Its protein is CASSSWTSGGGEQFF. The whole variable domain, remainder taken from reference TRBV5-1 and TRBJ2-1, is KAGVTQTPRYLIKTRGQQVTLSCSPISGHRSVSWYQQTPGQGLQFLFEYFSETQRNKGNFPGRFSGRQFSNSRSEMNVSTLELGDSALYLCASSSWTSGGGEQFFGPGTRLTVL.

V is TRBV7-9 and J is TRBJ2-7; 12 positions match TRBD1. The CDR3 has 14 residues. J gave up 6 bases and V 5 bases, and 5 bases lay outside the gene matches. CDR1 and CDR2 from the germline V gene are SEHNR and FQNEAQ (reference sequence). CDR3 in amino acids: CASSMGQGAVEQYF. As DNA, the CDR3 is TGTGCCAGCAGCATGGGACAGGGGGCGGTCGAGCAGTACTTC.

The chain employs TRBV6-6 and TRBJ2-7; TRBD1 aligns across 9 bases. V was clipped by 6 bases and J by 4 bases; unmatched bases: 13. The germline gives CDR1 MNHNY, CDR2 SVGAGI (reference sequence). The CDR3 is 16 residues long. CDR3 bases: TGTGCCAGCAGCCGATCAACCGGGACAGGGTCGTACGAGCAGTACTTC. Protein product: CASSRSTGTGSYEQYF.

The gene calls are TRBV11-2 and TRBJ2-5, with no clear D. V was pared by 1 base and J by 1 base, with 7 bases between. Germline V gives CDR1 SGHAT, CDR2 FQNNGV. This CDR3 has 14 amino acids. The CDR3 DNA reads as TGTGCCAGCAGCTTAGGGGGATCCCAAGAGACCCAGTACTTC. This encodes CASSLGGSQETQYF.